This TCR beta chain was profiled in a study of T cell repertoires in cytomegalovirus infection. TCRdb reprocessed the reads with MiXCR, giving one entry per CDR3 protein. The sample holds under 200,000 distinct CDR3 sequences, about a fifth seen once. The V gene end was trimmed by 3 bases and the J gene end by 3 bases; junction bases not matched to a gene: 6. CDR1 and CDR2 from the germline V gene are SGHTA and FQGNSA. The CDR3 consists of 16 residues. Details on this clonotype: Its antigen remains unidentified.

The source is a human donor in good health (CMV status not recorded). Some clones in this sample may be carry-over from other donors' samples. The sequenced sample was CD8+ T cells from cultured PBMCs, obtained from culture after CMV antigen stimulation. The V and J genes are TRBV7-2 and TRBJ1-5, with 9 positions matching TRBD1. The CDR3: CASSFGQGRYNQPQHF. In nucleotides, the CDR3 is TGTGCCAGCAGCTTTGGACAGGGGAGATACAATCAGCCCCAGCATTTT.